The table lists the clone carrying this T cell receptor beta chain with a few counts. CDR1 SGDLS and CDR2 YYNGEE come from the germline V gene. V dropped 0 bases and J dropped 0 bases, with 7 bases sitting between them. This CDR3 has 15 amino acids. These data come from a study of cytomegalovirus exposure and HLA in healthy donors. Both 60 Vbeta primers and 13 Jbeta primers went into the PCR. Libraries were prepared by immunoSEQ multiplex PCR; TCRdb keeps only in-frame clonotypes and omits some of them. The data hold under 120,000 clones, with 70% to 85% observed a single time. The chain links TRBV9 to TRBJ1-3; D remains ambiguous. The sequence was obtained from a middle-aged woman in good health and CMV-seronegative. Sequencing was done on a sample of PBMCs. The CDR3 protein is CASSVGPGSGNTIYF. CDR3 bases: TGTGCCAGCAGCGTAGGGCCAGGCTCTGGAAACACCATATATTTT.